Presented here are 3 T cell receptor beta chains from one specimen sequenced in a study of blood T cell repertoires in COVID-19. Using immunoSEQ multiplex PCR, the repertoire was profiled, and TCRdb retains in-frame clones only, with some absent. The sample has about 190,000 clones, more than 70% seen once; the top ten hold approximately 4%. The sequenced material came from peripheral blood. All receptors come from a human donor in a cohort sampled during active COVID-19.

The chain uses TRBV27 and TRBJ1-6, with D possibly being TRBD1 (6 bases). The V end was cut by 4 bases, the J end by 0 bases, with 22 bases between. This CDR3 contains 20 residues. Germline V lookup: CDR1 MNHEY, CDR2 SMNVEV (reference sequence). CDR3 coding DNA: TGTGCCAGCAGTTCTTATCACTCAGTAGGGGGAAGCTCCTATAATTCACCCCTCCACTTT. It yields the protein CASSSYHSVGGSSYNSPLHF.

This clone was seen a few times. The chain joins TRBV2 to TRBJ2-1; D is possibly TRBD2 (5 bases). With 6 bases removed from V and 3 bases from J, the gap between germline ends came to 9 bases. Germline V lookup: CDR1 SNHLY, CDR2 FYNNEI. The CDR3 has 13 residues. The CDR3 nucleotides read TGTGCCAGCAGGTCGGGGTTCTACAATGAGCAGTTCTTC. Translating gives CASRSGFYNEQFF.

This chain uses TRBV7-2 with TRBJ1-6; D is ambiguous. Between the trimmed V and J ends, which lost 8 bases and 0 bases, there was a span of 23 bases. The CDR3 length is 19 residues. CDR1 and CDR2 (germline): SGHTA, FQGNSA. As DNA, the CDR3 is TGTGCCAGCCTCCCCTACGGGAACACGATTTCCTCCTATAATTCACCCCTCCACTTT. It translates to CASLPYGNTISSYNSPLHF.